This entry concerns a single TCR beta chain. Its specificity is not known. Profiling relied on immunoSEQ multiplex PCR, and the TCRdb table lists in-frame clones only, not all of them. The table lists 100,000 to 150,000 clones, approximately 85% of them singletons. The data were taken from a study of radiation and T cells in renal cell carcinoma. For the study at large: Nephrectomy followed 15 Gy stereotactic body radiation by 4 weeks. Study findings and constraints: Without pretreatment biopsies, baseline tumor clonotype presence was undetermined.

Time point in this sample: blood 2 weeks post-SBRT. As to treatment: 15 Gy SBRT to primary tumor, nephrectomy 4 weeks later. The V segment lost 4 bases and the J segment 5 bases; nucleotides outside the gene matches: 11. Germline V gene data show CDR1 as MDHEN and CDR2 as SYDVKM. The CDR3 consists of 18 residues. The chain is built from TRBV28 and TRBJ2-1; 13 bases are a match to TRBD2. This clonotype originated in a man in his fifties with renal cell carcinoma. This material consisted of blood, taken from a patient whose treatment included radiotherapy and nephrectomy. CDR3 protein: CASSYPPGLAGYHNEQFF. As DNA, the CDR3 is TGTGCCAGCAGTTACCCCCCGGGACTAGCGGGATACCACAATGAGCAGTTCTTC. Supplemented by reference TRBV28 and TRBJ2-1, the full variable domain reads DVKVTQSSRYLVKRTGEKVFLECVQDMDHENMFWYRQDPGLGLRLIYFSYDVKMKEKGDIPEGYSVSREKKERFSLILESASTNQTSMYLCASSYPPGLAGYHNEQFFGPGTRLTVL.